The T cell receptor (beta chain) described here comes from a study of beta chain features in type 1 diabetes. The authors reverse transcribed all of the isolated RNA, so sequencing captured expressed TCRB transcripts. Sequencing was performed with immunoSEQ multiplex PCR; in TCRdb, only in-frame clones are kept and a portion is missing. This repertoire shows around 320,000 clones, 12% to 15% found once; its top ten account for more than 6.5%. V was pared by 2 bases and J by 3 bases, with 16 bases between. The germline gives CDR1 SGHAT, CDR2 FQNNGV. The CDR3 runs 17 residues. What was sequenced was central memory CD4+ T cells from blood. The TCR comes from a man younger than 45 in good health. The chain combines TRBV11-2 with TRBJ2-2; possibly TRBD2 for D (5 bases). The CDR3 nucleotides are TGTGCCAGCAGCTTATGGAGTTTGAGGGTCTACACCGGGGAGCTGTTTTTT. Translation: CASSLWSLRVYTGELFF. The full variable domain, completed using reference TRBV11-2 and TRBJ2-2, is EAGVAQSPRYKIIEKRQSVAFWCNPISGHATLYWYQQILGQGPKLLIQFQNNGVVDDSQLPKDRFSAERLKGVDSTLKIQPAKLEDSAVYLCASSLWSLRVYTGELFFGEGSRLTVL.